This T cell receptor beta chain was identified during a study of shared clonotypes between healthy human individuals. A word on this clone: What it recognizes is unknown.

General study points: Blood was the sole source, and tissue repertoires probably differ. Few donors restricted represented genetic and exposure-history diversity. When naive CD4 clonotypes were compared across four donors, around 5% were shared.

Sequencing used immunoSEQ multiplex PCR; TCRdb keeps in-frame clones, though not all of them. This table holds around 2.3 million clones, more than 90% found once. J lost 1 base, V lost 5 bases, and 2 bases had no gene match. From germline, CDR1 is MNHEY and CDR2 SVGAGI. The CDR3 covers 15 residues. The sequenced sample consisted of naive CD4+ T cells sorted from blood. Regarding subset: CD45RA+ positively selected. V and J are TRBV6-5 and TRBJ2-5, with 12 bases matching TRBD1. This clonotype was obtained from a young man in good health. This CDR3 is CASSRDRGRQETQYF. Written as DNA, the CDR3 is TGTGCCAGCAGTAGGGACAGGGGGCGCCAAGAGACCCAGTACTTC.